A selection of T cell receptor beta chains follows, all from one sample in a study of T-cell reconstitution after alpha-beta-depleted transplantation in children. TCRdb independently ran MiXCR on the PCR reads; one entry per CDR3 protein. The repertoire consists of about 540,000 distinct CDR3 sequences, with 20% to 30% occurring once and the leading ten covering 30% to 40%. Source: PBMCs, taken before TCRalphabeta/CD19-depleted stem cell transplant. These receptor sequences come from a boy under three years old with Wiskott-Aldrich syndrome, due to receive a stem cell transplant. Each CDR3 is given with its conserved first and last residue. Each record gives: J gene, V gene, CDR3 protein.

>TRBJ2-3|TRBV20-1
CSGVGETDTQYF
>TRBJ1-1|TRBV30
CAWSVRVAADTEAFF
>TRBJ2-7|TRBV28
CASSLSGTGQYEQYF
>TRBJ2-1|TRBV6-1
CASREDRTGGNEQFF
>TRBJ2-7|TRBV11-2
CASKRAGEQYF
>TRBJ2-1|TRBV2
CASMGTSGDNEQFF
>TRBJ2-1|TRBV12-3/TRBV12-4
CASSLLVVYEQFF
>TRBJ2-2|TRBV10-2
CASDAGGKGELFF
>TRBJ2-1|TRBV15
CATSRRANNEQFF
>TRBJ1-1|TRBV7-8
CASSRLQQGASAFF
>TRBJ1-2|TRBV28
CASRPWISYGYTF
>TRBJ2-7|TRBV7-8
CASSLASSLYEQYF
>TRBJ1-5|TRBV20-1
CSARGWQRHQPQHF
>TRBJ1-3|TRBV7-8
CASSSNRGDTIYF
>TRBJ2-2|TRBV25-1
CASSEEVLAGVITGELFF
>TRBJ2-1|TRBV20-1
CSAIDRVSYNEQFF
>TRBJ2-1|TRBV15
CATSKLGTVGINEQFF
>TRBJ2-1|TRBV6-5
CASSYSFLTGYNEQFF
>TRBJ2-1|TRBV27
CASSLAPSMAYNEQFF
>TRBJ2-1|TRBV5-1
CASSFAGDGLAGAGYNEQFF
>TRBJ2-1|TRBV29-1
CSVLGVAGMHEQFF
>TRBJ1-1|TRBV30
CAWRQRGILNTEAFF
>TRBJ2-3|TRBV6-1
CASSELTSGSTDTQYF
>TRBJ2-1|TRBV28
CASRDRGSPFYNEQFF
>TRBJ2-3|TRBV20-1
CSARTGGADTQYF
>TRBJ2-3|TRBV18
CASSPLAGTDTQYF
>TRBJ2-1|TRBV5-1
CASRGKRGPYNEQFF
>TRBJ2-3|TRBV3-1
CASSQDSAPYTDTQYF
>TRBJ2-1|TRBV20-1
CSARETSGRARNEQFF
>TRBJ2-7|TRBV12-3/TRBV12-4
CASSSVGTSEQYF
>TRBJ2-3|TRBV10-3
CAITAWQGTDTQYF
>TRBJ2-5|TRBV28
CASSSTGGREETQYF
>TRBJ2-3|TRBV7-9
CASSSGSVLGTDTQYF
>TRBJ1-6|TRBV3-1
CASSQRQGSGHSPLHF
>TRBJ2-1|TRBV9
CASSEKLRAEGYNEQFF
>TRBJ2-2|TRBV5-1
CASSGLAGGTKRTGELFF